These T cell receptor beta chains were read from a single sample in a study of early T cells in non-severe SARS-CoV-2 infection. In TCRdb, the 5' RACE reads were re-called with MiXCR into one record per CDR3 protein. The profile shows tens of thousands of distinct CDR3 sequences, just under 15% of them singletons. Sequenced sample: whole blood. The receptors come from an adult who was a healthcare worker with PCR-confirmed SARS-CoV-2 infection or an uninfected control (not recorded which). The CDR3 runs from the conserved cysteine through the conserved F or W. D genes are given only for firm matches. Size values are once, few and many counts, or a class for expanded clones, and some rows have none.

size,V,D,J,DNA,CDR3
.,TRBV28,.,TRBJ2-1,TGTGCCAGCAGTTTAAGGGAGCAGTTCTTC,CASSLREQFF
.,TRBV6-5,.,TRBJ1-3,TGTGCCAGCTTCTCTGGAAACACCATATATTTT,CASFSGNTIYF
few,TRBV7-6,.,TRBJ2-1,TGTGCCAGCAGCTTAGCAGGTCGCGAGCAGTTCTTC,CASSLAGREQFF
.,TRBV7-2,.,TRBJ1-2,TGTGCCAGCAGCTTAAGTAGTAGGATCTATGGCTACACCTTC,CASSLSSRIYGYTF
once,TRBV24-1,.,TRBJ2-7,TGTGCCACCAGTGATTTGACCGGGATTAAGTACTTC,CATSDLTGIKYF
many,TRBV7-9,.,TRBJ2-3,TGTGCCAGCAGCTTAGAGCAGCTTAGTACGACGCAGTATTTT,CASSLEQLSTTQYF
few,TRBV20-1,.,TRBJ2-5,TGCAGTGCTAGGGAACTGGGAAACCAAGAGACCCAGTACTTC,CSARELGNQETQYF
.,TRBV20-1,.,TRBJ2-7,TGCAGTGCTAGAGACGGCTACGAGCAGTACTTC,CSARDGYEQYF
many,TRBV5-1,TRBD1,TRBJ1-4,TGCGCCAGCAGCCCGGGACAGGCTGCAACTAATGAAAAACTGTTTTTT,CASSPGQAATNEKLFF
few,TRBV7-8,TRBD2,TRBJ2-1,TGTGCCAGCAGCGAGTCTAGCGGGAGTTACAATGAGCAGTTCTTC,CASSESSGSYNEQFF
many,TRBV7-9,TRBD2,TRBJ2-1,TGTGCCAGCCCTGCCGGGACTAGTATTGATGAGCAGTTCTTC,CASPAGTSIDEQFF
large,TRBV12-3/TRBV12-4,.,TRBJ1-1,TGTGCCAGCAGTAGAGGGATGAACACTGAAGCTTTCTTT,CASSRGMNTEAFF
few,TRBV6-5,.,TRBJ2-1,TGTGCCACACATTCGACAGGCGGGGAGCAGTTCTTC,CATHSTGGEQFF
.,TRBV28,.,TRBJ1-1,TGTGCCAGCAGCGTCGGGGATGAAGCTTTCTTT,CASSVGDEAFF
.,TRBV3-1,.,TRBJ2-1,TGTGCCAGCAGCCAAGTAGCTCATTCCTACAATGAGCAGTTCTTC,CASSQVAHSYNEQFF
.,TRBV5-1,.,TRBJ1-1,TGCGCCAGCAGAATTGGGCAGGGAACAGCTTTCTTT,CASRIGQGTAFF
many,TRBV25-1,.,TRBJ1-2,TGTGCCAGCATGGGGGGGGCCTATGGCTACACCTTC,CASMGGAYGYTF
.,TRBV20-1,.,TRBJ2-7,TGCAGTGCTGGAGGCCTGGGACGGAACTACGAGCAGTACTTC,CSAGGLGRNYEQYF
few,TRBV13,.,TRBJ2-5,TGTGCCAGCAGCTTAGGGGATAGAGAGACCCAGTACTTC,CASSLGDRETQYF
many,TRBV7-2,.,TRBJ2-3,TGTGCCAGCAGCTCGGGACTGGGAGCGGGCAGCACAGATACGCAGTATTTT,CASSSGLGAGSTDTQYF
few,TRBV20-1,.,TRBJ1-1,TGCAGTGTCCCGCGCGGCAGGGACACTGAAGCTTTCTTT,CSVPRGRDTEAFF
.,TRBV5-1,.,TRBJ2-3,TGCGCCAGCAGCTTGATTAGTTTCTATACGCAGTATTTT,CASSLISFYTQYF
.,TRBV7-2,.,TRBJ2-1,TGTGCCAGCAGCTCCCTTCGGGATGAGCAGTTCTTC,CASSSLRDEQFF
few,TRBV5-1,.,TRBJ2-7,TGCGCCAGCAGCTTCCGGGGGCGCGAGCAGTACTTC,CASSFRGREQYF
few,TRBV7-2,.,TRBJ2-1,TGTGCCAGCAGCCCGGATAAGCGAGAGCAGTTCTTC,CASSPDKREQFF
.,TRBV27,.,TRBJ1-1,TGTGCCAGCGGCAGAACAGGTTCGGGCAACACTGAAGCTTTCTTT,CASGRTGSGNTEAFF
.,TRBV29-1,.,TRBJ2-6,TGCAGCGTTGCGGGAATCTCTGGGGCCAACGTCCTGACTTTC,CSVAGISGANVLTF